This T cell receptor (beta chain) was identified during a study of cytomegalovirus exposure and HLA in healthy donors. The CDR3 is 11 amino acids. In germline, CDR1 is SNHLY, CDR2 FYNNEI. Deletions cut 9 bases from V and 5 bases from J, with 11 bases between. Though probably carrying unrecorded immune exposures, donors were nominally healthy at sampling. PCR amplification relied on 60 Vbeta primers (plus 13 Jbeta primers). The data were produced by immunoSEQ multiplex PCR, yet TCRdb's version contains in-frame clones alone and is incomplete. The data hold roughly 150,000 clones, with roughly 88% observed a single time. This clone was found a few times. Its cognate antigen is unknown. Study-level results: A classifier reportedly called cytomegalovirus status with high sensitivity and specificity.

Sample: PBMCs. This clonotype originated in a boy aged 2-15 years in good health and CMV-seronegative. This chain uses TRBV2 with TRBJ2-7; maybe TRBD2 (5 bases). The chain's CDR3 is CASEGVNEQYF. CDR3 in DNA: TGTGCCAGTGAGGGTGTTAACGAGCAGTACTTC.